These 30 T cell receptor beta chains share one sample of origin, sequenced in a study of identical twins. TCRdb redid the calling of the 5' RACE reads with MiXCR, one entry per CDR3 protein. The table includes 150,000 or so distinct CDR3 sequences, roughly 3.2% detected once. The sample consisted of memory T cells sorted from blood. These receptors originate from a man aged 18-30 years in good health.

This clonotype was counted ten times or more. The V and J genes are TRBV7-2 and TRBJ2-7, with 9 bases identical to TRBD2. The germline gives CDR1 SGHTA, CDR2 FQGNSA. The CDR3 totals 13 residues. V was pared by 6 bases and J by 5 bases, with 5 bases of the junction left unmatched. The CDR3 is CASRSPSGNEQYF. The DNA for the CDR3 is TGTGCCAGCAGATCCCCTAGCGGGAACGAGCAGTACTTC.

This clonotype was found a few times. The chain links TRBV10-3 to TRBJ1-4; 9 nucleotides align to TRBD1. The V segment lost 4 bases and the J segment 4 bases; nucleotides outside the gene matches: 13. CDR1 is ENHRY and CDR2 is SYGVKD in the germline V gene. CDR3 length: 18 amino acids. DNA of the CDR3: TGTGCCATCAGTGGGTCGGTACAGGGGGCGCGAGGTAATGAAAAACTGTTTTTT. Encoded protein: CAISGSVQGARGNEKLFF.

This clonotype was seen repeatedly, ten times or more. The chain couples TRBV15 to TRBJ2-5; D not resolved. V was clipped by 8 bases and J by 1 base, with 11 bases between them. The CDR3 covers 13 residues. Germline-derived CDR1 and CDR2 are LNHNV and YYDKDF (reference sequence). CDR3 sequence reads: CATGIGSQETQYF. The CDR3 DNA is TGTGCCACCGGGATAGGCAGCCAAGAGACCCAGTACTTC.

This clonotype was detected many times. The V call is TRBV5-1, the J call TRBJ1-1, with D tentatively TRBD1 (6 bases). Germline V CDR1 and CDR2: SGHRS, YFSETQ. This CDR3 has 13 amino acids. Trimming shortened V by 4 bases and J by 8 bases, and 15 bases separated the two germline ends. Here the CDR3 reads CASSGRGGSEAFF. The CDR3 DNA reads TGCGCCAGCAGCGGGAGGGGGGGATCCGAAGCTTTCTTT.

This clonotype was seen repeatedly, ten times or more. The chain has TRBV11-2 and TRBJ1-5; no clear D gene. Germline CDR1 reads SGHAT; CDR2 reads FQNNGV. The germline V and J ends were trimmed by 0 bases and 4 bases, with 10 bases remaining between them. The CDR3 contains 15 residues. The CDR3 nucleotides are TGTGCCAGCAGCTTAGATGTCGGGGTTAATCAGCCCCAGCATTTT. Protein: CASSLDVGVNQPQHF.

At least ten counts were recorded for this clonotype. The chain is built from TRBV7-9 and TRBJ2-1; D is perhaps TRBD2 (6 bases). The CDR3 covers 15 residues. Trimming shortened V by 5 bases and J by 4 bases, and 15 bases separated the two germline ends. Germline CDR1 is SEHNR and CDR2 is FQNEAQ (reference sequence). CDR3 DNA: TGTGCCAGCAGCGAGGGACTCCTGGTATACAATGAGCAGTTCTTC. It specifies CASSEGLLVYNEQFF.

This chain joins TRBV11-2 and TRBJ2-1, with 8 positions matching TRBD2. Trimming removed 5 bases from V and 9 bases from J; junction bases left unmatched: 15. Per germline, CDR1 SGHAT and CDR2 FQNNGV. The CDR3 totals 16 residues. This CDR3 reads CASSPRTSPRGGEQFF. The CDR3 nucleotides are TGTGCCAGCAGCCCGCGGACTAGCCCACGAGGGGGTGAGCAGTTCTTC.

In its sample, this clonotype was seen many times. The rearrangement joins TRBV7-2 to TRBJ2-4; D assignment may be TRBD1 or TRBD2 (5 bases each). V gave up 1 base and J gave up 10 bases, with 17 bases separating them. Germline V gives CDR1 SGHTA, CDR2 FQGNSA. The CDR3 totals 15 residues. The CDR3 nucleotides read TGTGCCAGCAGCTTAGGCTTCCGGGACCAGTTTATTCAGTACTTC. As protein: CASSLGFRDQFIQYF.

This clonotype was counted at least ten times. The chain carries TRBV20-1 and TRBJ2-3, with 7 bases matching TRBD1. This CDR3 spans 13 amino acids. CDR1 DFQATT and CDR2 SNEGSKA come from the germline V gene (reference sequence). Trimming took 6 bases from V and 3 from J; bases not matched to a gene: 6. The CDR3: CSAGQELTDTQYF. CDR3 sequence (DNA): TGCAGTGCCGGACAGGAGTTGACAGATACGCAGTATTTT.

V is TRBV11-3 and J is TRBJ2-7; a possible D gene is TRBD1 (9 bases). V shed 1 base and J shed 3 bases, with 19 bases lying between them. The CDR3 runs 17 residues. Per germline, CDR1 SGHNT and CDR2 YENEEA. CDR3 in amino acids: CASSLGTGASGSYEQYF. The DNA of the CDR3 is TGTGCCAGCAGCTTAGGGACAGGGGCCAGCGGGAGCTACGAGCAGTACTTC.

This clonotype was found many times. In DNA, the CDR3 is TGTGCCAGCAGTGGGAACATTTGGAGCACAGATACGCAGTATTTT. Its translation is CASSGNIWSTDTQYF. The rearrangement uses TRBV6-1 and TRBJ2-3; D unclear. The CDR3 totals 15 residues. Trimming cost V 4 bases and J 0 bases, with 11 bases left between them. Germline lookup yields CDR1 MNHNS and CDR2 SASEGT.

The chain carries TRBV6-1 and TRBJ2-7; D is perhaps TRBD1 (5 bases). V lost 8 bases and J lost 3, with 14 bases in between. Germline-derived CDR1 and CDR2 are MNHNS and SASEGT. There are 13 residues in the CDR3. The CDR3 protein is CASSPSRDYEQYV. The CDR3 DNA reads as TGTGCCAGCTCCCCCTCCAGGGACTACGAGCAGTACGTC.

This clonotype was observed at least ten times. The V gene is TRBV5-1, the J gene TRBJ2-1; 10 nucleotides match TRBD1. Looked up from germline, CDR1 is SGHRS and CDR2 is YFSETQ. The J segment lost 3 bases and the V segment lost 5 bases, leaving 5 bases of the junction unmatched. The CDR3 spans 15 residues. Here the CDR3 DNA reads TGCGCCAGCAGAACCGGGACAGGGGACTACAATGAGCAGTTCTTC. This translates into CASRTGTGDYNEQFF.

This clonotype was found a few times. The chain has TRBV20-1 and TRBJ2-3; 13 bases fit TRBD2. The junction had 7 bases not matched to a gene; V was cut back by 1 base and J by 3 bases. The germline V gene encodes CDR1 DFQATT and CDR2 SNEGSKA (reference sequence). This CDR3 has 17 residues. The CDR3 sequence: CSARAGTSGKKTDTQYF. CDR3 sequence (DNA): TGCAGTGCTAGAGCCGGGACTAGCGGGAAGAAAACAGATACGCAGTATTTT.

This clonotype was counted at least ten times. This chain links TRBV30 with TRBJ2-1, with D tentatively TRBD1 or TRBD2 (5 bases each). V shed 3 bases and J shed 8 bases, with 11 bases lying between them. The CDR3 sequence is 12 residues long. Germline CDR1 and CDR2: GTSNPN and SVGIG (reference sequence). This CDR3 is CAWSLGRDEQFF. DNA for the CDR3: TGTGCCTGGAGCCTGGGGCGGGATGAGCAGTTCTTC.

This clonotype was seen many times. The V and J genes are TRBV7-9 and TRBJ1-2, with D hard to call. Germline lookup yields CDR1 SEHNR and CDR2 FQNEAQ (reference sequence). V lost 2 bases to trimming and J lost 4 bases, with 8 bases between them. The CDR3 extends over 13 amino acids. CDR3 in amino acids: CASSLSRSYGYTF. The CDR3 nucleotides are TGTGCCAGCAGCTTAAGTCGATCCTATGGCTACACCTTC. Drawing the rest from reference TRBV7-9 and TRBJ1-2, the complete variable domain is DTGVSQNPRHKITKRGQNVTFRCDPISEHNRLYWYRQTLGQGPEFLTYFQNEAQLEKSRLLSDRFSAERPKGSFSTLEIQRTEQGDSAMYLCASSLSRSYGYTFGSGTRLTVV.

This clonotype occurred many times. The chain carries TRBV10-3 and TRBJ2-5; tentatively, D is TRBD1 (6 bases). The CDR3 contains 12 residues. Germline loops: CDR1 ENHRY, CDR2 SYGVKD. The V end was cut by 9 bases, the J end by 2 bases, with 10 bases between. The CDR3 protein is CAISGQQETQYF. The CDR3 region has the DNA TGTGCCATTTCTGGACAGCAAGAGACCCAGTACTTC.

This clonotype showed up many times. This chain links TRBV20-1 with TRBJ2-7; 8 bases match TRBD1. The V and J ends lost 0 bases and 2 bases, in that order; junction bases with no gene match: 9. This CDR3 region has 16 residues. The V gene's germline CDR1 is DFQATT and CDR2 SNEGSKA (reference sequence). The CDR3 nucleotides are TGCAGTGCTAGAGACCCTAGGACAGGGAGGACCTACGAGCAGTACTTC. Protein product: CSARDPRTGRTYEQYF.

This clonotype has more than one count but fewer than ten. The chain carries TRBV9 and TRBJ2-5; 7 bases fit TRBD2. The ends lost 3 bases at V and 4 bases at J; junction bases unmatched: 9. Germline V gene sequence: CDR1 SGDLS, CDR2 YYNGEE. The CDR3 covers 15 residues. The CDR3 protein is CASSASGIGSETQYF. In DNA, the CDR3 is TGTGCCAGCAGCGCCAGCGGGATCGGGTCAGAGACCCAGTACTTC.

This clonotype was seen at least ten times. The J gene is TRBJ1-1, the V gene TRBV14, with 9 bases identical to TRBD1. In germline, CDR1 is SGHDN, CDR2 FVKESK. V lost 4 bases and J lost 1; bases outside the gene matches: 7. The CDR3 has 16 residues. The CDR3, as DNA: TGTGCCAGCAGCCTACTTCAGGGACAGGGGAACACTGAAGCTTTCTTT. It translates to CASSLLQGQGNTEAFF.

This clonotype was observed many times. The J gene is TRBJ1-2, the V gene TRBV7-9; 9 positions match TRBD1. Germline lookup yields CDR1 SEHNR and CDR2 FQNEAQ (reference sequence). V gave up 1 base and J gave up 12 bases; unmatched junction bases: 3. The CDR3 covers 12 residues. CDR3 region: CASSLEDRGHTF. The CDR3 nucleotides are TGTGCCAGCAGCTTAGAGGACAGGGGTCACACCTTC.

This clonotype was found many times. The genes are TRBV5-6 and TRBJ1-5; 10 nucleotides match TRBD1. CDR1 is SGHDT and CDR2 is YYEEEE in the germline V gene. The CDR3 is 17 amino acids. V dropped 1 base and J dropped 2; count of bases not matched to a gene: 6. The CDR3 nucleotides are TGTGCCAGCAGCTTGTTAGCCGGGACAGGGGGCAATCAGCCCCAGCATTTT. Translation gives CASSLLAGTGGNQPQHF.

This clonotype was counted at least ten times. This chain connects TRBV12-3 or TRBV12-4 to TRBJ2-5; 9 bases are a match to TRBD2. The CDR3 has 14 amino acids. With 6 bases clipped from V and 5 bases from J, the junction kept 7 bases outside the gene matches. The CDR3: CASRQSSGRETQYF. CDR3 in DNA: TGTGCCAGCAGACAATCCAGCGGGAGGGAGACCCAGTACTTC.

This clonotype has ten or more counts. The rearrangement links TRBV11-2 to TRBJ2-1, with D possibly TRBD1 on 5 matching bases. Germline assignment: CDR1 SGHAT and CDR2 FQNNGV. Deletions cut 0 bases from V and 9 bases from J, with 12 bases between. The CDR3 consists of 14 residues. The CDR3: CASSLDSQGGEQFF. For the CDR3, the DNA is TGTGCCAGCAGCTTAGATTCCCAGGGCGGTGAGCAGTTCTTC.

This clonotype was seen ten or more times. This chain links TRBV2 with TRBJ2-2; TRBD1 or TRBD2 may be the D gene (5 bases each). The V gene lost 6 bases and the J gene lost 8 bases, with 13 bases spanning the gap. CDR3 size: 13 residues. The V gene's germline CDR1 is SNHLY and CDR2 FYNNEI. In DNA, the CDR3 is TGTGCCAGCAGACGGGACCCGCGGGGGGAGCTGTTTTTT. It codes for CASRRDPRGELFF.

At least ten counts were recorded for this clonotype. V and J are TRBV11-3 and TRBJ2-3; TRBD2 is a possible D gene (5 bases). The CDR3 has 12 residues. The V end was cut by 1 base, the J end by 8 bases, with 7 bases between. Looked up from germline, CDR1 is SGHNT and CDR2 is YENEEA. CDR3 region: CASSLAAGTQYF. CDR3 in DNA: TGTGCCAGCAGCTTAGCCGCGGGTACGCAGTATTTT.

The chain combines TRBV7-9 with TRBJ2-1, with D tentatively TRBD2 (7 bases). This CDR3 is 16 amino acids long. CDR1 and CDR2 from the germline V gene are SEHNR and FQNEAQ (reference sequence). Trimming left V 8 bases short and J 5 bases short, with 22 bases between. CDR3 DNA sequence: TGTGCCAGCCGTGTGGGGGGGGCTGGGGGGAACAATGAGCAGTTCTTC. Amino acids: CASRVGGAGGNNEQFF.

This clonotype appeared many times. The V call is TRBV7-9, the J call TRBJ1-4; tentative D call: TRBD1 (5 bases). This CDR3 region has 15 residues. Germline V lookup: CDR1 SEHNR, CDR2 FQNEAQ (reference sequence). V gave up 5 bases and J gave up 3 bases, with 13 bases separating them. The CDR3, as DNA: TGTGCCAGCAGCCCTTGGGGCAGTCCTAATGAAAAACTGTTTTTT. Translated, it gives CASSPWGSPNEKLFF.

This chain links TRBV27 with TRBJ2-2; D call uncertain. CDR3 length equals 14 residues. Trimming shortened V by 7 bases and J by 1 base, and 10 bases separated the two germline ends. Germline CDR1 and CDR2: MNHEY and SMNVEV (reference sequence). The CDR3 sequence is CASTVRLNTGELFF. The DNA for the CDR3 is TGTGCCAGCACTGTGCGGTTGAACACCGGGGAGCTGTTTTTT.

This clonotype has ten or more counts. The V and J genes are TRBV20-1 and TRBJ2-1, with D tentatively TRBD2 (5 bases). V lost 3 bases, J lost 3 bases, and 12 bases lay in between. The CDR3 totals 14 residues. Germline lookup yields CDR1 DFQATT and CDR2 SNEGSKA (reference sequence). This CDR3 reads CSASAQRIYNEQFF. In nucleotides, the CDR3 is TGCAGTGCTAGTGCCCAGCGGATCTACAATGAGCAGTTCTTC.